This T cell receptor beta chain was identified during a study of T cells in women clearing cervical HPV infection. Study information: Control women cleared a single incident HPV16 infection within 12 months.

As to this clone: The target antigen is unknown. Read coverage stops 3 residues before the CDR3 terminus; the germline J gene supplies the remainder.

This CDR3 has 15 residues. V lost 1 base, J lost 3 bases, and 11 bases lay in between. Germline assignment: CDR1 SGHTA and CDR2 FQGNSA. Average input was roughly 1,200 ng genomic DNA for immunoSEQ TCR beta CDR3 amplification. Libraries were prepared by immunoSEQ multiplex PCR; TCRdb keeps only in-frame clonotypes and omits some of them. The sample has around 19,000 clones. All participants had a single incident cervical HPV16 infection, and prevalent HPV16 infections were excluded. Findings of the study overall: Combining TCR richness with V gene abundances gave around 0.83 AUC.

Sequenced: blood buffy coat. The chain recombines TRBV7-2 with TRBJ2-3, with D possibly matching TRBD1 (6 bases). The TCR sequence derives from a woman aged 18-70 years with a cervical HPV16 infection that either progressed to CIN3+ or cleared (not recorded which). The CDR3 loop reads CASSLGQGRTDTQYF. CDR3 DNA, as far as it was read: TGTGCCAGCAGCTTAGGCCAGGGGCGGACAGATACG.